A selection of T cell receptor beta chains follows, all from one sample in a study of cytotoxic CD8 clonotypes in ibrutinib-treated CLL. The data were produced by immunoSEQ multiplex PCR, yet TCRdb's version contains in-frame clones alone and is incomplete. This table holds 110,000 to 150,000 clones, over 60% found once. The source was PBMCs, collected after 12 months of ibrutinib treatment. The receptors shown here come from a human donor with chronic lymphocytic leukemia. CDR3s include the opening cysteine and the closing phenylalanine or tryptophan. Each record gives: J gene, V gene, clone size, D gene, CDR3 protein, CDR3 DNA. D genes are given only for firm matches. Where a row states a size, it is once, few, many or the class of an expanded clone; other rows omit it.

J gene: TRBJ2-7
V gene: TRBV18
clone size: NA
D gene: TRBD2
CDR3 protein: CASSPPSGLAGPFDEQYF
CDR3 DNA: TGTGCCAGCTCACCACCGTCGGGACTAGCGGGGCCTTTCGACGAGCAGTACTTC

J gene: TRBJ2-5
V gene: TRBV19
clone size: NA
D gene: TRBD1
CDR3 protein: CASSQQDRQETQYF
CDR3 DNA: TGTGCCAGTAGCCAACAGGACAGGCAAGAGACCCAGTACTTC

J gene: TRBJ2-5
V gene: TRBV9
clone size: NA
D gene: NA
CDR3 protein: CASSVVGGNQETQYF
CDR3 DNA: TGTGCCAGCAGCGTAGTGGGCGGTAACCAAGAGACCCAGTACTTC

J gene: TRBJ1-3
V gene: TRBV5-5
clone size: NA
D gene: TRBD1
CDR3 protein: CASSLRTGGFSGNTIYF
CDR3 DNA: TGTGCCAGCAGCTTGAGGACAGGGGGCTTTTCTGGAAACACCATATATTTT

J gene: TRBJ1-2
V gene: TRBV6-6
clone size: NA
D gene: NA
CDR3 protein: CASTALGGYGYTF
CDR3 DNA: TGTGCCAGCACAGCTTTAGGGGGCTATGGCTACACCTTC

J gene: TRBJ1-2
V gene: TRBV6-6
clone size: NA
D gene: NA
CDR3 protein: CASSYTGTDGYTF
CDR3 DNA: TGTGCCAGCAGTTACACCGGGACCGATGGCTACACCTTC

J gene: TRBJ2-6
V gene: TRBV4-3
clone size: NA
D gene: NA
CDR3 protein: CASSQDRSSGANVLTF
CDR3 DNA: TGCGCCAGCAGCCAAGATAGGAGTTCTGGGGCCAACGTCCTGACTTTC

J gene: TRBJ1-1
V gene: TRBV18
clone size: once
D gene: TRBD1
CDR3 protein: CASSSTGNHEAFF
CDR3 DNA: TGTGCCAGCTCATCGACAGGGAATCATGAAGCTTTCTTT

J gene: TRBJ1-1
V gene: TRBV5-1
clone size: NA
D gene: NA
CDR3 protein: CASSSPGDHLMNTEAFF
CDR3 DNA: TGCGCCAGCAGCTCCCCGGGAGACCACCTTATGAACACTGAAGCTTTCTTT

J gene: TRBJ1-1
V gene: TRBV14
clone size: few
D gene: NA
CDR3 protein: CASSQFRNTEAFF
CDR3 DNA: TGTGCCAGCAGCCAATTCAGGAACACTGAAGCTTTCTTT

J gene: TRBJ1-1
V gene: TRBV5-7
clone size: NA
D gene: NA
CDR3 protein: CASSLYLGGITEAFF
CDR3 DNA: TGTGCCAGCAGCCTGTACCTTGGGGGGATCACTGAAGCTTTCTTT

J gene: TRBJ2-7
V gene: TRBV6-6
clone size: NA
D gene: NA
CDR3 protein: CASSLAISYEQYF
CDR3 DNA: TGTGCCAGCAGTCTCGCAATTAGTTACGAGCAGTACTTC

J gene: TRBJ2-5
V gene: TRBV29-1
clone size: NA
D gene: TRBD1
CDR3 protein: CSVEGQGAPETQYF
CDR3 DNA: TGCAGCGTTGAGGGACAGGGGGCGCCAGAGACCCAGTACTTC

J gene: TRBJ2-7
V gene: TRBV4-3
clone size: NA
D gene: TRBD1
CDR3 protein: CASSQGLGQAYEQYF
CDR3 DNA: TGCGCCAGCAGCCAAGGTCTTGGACAGGCCTACGAGCAGTACTTC

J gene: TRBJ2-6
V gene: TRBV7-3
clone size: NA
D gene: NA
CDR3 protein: CASSFTGANVLTF
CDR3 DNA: TGTGCCAGCAGCTTTACTGGGGCCAACGTCCTGACTTTC

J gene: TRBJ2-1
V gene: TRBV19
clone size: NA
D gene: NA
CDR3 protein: CASSIGGNEQFF
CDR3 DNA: TGTGCCAGTAGTATAGGTGGGAATGAGCAGTTCTTC

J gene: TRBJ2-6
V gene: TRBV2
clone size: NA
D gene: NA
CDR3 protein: CASTPAGANVLTF
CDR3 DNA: TGTGCCAGCACCCCCGCCGGGGCCAACGTCCTGACTTTC

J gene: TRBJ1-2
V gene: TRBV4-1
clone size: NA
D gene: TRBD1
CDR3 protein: CASSQRQGGLGFDRGYTF
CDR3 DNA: TGCGCCAGCAGCCAAAGACAGGGTGGTTTAGGTTTCGATCGTGGCTACACCTTC

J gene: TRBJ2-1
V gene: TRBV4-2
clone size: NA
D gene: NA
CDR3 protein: CASSPPHDEQFF
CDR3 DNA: TGTGCCAGCAGCCCACCGCATGATGAGCAGTTCTTC

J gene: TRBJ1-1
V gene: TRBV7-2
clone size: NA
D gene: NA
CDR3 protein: CASSQRLGQNTEAFF
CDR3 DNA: TGTGCCAGCAGCCAACGATTGGGACAGAACACTGAAGCTTTCTTT

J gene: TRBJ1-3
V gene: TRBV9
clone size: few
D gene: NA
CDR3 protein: CASSPHPGGSGNTIYF
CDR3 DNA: TGTGCCAGCAGCCCTCACCCGGGGGGGTCCGGAAACACCATATATTTT

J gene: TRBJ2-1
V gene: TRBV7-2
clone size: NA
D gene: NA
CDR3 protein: CASSLRSGDRRNEQFF
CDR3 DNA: TGTGCCAGCAGCTTACGGTCAGGCGACCGAAGGAATGAGCAGTTCTTC

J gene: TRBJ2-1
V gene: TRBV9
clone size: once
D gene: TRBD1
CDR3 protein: CASSVDPGGNEQFF
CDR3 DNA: TGTGCCAGCAGCGTAGATCCAGGGGGCAATGAGCAGTTCTTC

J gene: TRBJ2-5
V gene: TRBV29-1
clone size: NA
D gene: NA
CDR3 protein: CSVLRPQETQYF
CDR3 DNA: TGCAGCGTTTTGAGGCCCCAAGAGACCCAGTACTTC

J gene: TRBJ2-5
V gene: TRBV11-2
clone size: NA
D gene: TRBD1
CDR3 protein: CASSFGGTGGGRPYF
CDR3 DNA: TGTGCCAGCAGCTTTGGGGGGACAGGGGGCGGCAGGCCCTACTTC

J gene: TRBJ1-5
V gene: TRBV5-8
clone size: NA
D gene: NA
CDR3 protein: CASSPKPNQPQHF
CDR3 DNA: TGTGCCAGCAGCCCTAAACCGAATCAGCCCCAGCATTTT

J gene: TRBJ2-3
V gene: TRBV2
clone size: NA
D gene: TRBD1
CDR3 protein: CASSAGTGRTDTQYF
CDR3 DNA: TGTGCCAGCAGTGCAGGGACAGGGCGCACAGATACGCAGTATTTT

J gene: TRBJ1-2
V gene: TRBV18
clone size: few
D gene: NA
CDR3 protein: CASSPRGGSVDTF
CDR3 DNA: TGTGCCAGCTCACCAAGGGGGGGATCTGTAGACACCTTC

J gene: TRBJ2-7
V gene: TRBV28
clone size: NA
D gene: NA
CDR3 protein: CASSFQNYEQYF
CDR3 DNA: TGTGCCAGCAGTTTTCAGAACTACGAGCAGTACTTC

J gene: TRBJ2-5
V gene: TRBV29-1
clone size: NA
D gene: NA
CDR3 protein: CSVEGSTYVPETQYF
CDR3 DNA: TGCAGCGTTGAGGGCAGCACATACGTACCGGAGACCCAGTACTTC

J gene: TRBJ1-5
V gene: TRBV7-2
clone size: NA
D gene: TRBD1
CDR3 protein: CASSTRQGRQPQHF
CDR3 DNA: TGTGCCAGCAGCACCAGACAGGGTCGCCAGCCCCAGCATTTT

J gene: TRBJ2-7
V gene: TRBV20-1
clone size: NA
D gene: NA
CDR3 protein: CSAPKGYEQYF
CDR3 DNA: TGCAGTGCCCCGAAGGGTTACGAGCAGTACTTC

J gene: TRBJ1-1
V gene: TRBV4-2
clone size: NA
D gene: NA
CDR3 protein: CASSPPRGVGTEAFF
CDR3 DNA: TGTGCCAGCAGCCCGCCCAGGGGCGTGGGCACTGAAGCTTTCTTT

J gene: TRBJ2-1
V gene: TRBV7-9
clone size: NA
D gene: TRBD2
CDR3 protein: CASNVPGLADRNNEQFF
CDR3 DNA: TGTGCCAGCAACGTCCCGGGACTAGCGGACCGAAACAATGAGCAGTTCTTC

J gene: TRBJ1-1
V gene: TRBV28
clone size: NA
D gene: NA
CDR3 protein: CASIRGNTEAFF
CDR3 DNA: TGTGCCAGCATCCGGGGGAACACTGAAGCTTTCTTT

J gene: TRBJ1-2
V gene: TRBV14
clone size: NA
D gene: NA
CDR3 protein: CASSQNYRAGGYGYTF
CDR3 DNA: TGTGCCAGCAGCCAAAATTACAGGGCCGGCGGCTATGGCTACACCTTC

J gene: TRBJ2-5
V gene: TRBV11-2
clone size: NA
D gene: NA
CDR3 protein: CASSLNQETQYF
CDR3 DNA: TGTGCCAGCAGCCTGAACCAAGAGACCCAGTACTTC

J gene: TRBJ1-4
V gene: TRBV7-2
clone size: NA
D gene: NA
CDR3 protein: CASSPYTRQREKLFF
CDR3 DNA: TGTGCCAGCAGCCCCTATACAAGGCAGAGGGAAAAACTGTTTTTT

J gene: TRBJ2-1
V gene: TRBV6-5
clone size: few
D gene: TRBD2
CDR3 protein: CATSSSGTYNEQFF
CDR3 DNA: TGTGCCACGTCGTCTAGCGGAACCTACAATGAGCAGTTCTTC

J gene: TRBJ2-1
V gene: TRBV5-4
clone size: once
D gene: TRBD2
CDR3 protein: CASRRTSGTYNEQFF
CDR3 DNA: TGTGCCAGCAGAAGGACTAGCGGTACCTACAATGAGCAGTTCTTC

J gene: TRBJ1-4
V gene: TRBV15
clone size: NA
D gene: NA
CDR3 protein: CATSSQTGKLFF
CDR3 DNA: TGTGCCACCAGCAGCCAAACTGGGAAACTGTTTTTT

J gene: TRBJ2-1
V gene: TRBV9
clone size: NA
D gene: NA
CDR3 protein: CASSPGGDYNEQFF
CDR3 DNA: TGTGCCAGCAGCCCGGGCGGGGACTACAATGAGCAGTTCTTC

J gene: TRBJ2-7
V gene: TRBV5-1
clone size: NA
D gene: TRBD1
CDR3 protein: CASSPRTGEDEQYF
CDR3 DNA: TGCGCCAGCAGCCCCAGGACAGGGGAGGACGAGCAGTACTTC

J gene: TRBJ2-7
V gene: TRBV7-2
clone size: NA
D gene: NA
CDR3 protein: CASSLMGRSYEQYF
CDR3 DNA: TGTGCCAGCAGCTTAATGGGCAGATCCTACGAGCAGTACTTC

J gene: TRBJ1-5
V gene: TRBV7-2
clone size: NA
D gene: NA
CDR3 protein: CASSLERRGGNQPQHF
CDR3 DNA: TGTGCCAGCAGCCTAGAGAGGAGGGGTGGGAATCAGCCCCAGCATTTT

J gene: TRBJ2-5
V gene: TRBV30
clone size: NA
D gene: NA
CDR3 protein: CAWTGFGETQYF
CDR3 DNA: TGTGCCTGGACAGGGTTCGGGGAGACCCAGTACTTC

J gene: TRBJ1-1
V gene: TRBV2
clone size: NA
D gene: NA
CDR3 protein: CASSISGTEAFF
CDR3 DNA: TGTGCCAGCAGTATAAGTGGCACTGAAGCTTTCTTT

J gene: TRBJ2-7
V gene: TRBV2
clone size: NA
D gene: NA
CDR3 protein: CASSREDEKQYF
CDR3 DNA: TGTGCCAGCAGTAGAGAAGACGAAAAGCAGTACTTC

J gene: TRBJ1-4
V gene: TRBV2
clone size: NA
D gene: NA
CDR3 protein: CASRSTGLANEKLFF
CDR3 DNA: TGTGCCAGCAGGTCCACAGGGTTAGCTAATGAAAAACTGTTTTTT